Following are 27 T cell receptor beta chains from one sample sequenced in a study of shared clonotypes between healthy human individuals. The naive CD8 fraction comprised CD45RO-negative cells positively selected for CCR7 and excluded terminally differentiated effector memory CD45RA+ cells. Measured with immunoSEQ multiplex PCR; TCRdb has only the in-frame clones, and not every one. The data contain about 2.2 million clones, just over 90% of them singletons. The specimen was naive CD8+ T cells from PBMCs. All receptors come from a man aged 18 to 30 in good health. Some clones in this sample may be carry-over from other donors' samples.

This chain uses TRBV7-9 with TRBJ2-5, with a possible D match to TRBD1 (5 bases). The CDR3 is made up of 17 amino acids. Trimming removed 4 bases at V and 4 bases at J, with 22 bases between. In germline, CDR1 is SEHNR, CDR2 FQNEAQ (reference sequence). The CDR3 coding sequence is TGTGCCAGCAGCTCCCCCCACGGACACACCCGAGGAGAGACCCAGTACTTC. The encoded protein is CASSSPHGHTRGETQYF.

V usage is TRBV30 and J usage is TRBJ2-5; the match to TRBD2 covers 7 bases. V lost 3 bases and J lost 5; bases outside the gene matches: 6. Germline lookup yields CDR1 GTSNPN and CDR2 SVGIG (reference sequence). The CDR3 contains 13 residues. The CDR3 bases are TGTGCCTGGAGGGGGAGGGCCGGCGAGACCCAGTACTTC. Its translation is CAWRGRAGETQYF.

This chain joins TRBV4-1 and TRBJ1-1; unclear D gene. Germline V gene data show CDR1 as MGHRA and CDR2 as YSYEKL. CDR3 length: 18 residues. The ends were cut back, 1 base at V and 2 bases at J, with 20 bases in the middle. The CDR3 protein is CASSQVTLVAAKNTEAFF. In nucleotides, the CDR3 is TGCGCCAGCAGCCAAGTTACTCTAGTGGCAGCTAAAAACACTGAAGCTTTCTTT.

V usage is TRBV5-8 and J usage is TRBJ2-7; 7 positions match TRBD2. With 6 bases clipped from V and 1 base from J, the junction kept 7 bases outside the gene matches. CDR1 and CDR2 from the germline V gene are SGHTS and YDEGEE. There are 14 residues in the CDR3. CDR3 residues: CASTLSSGSYEQYF. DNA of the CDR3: TGTGCCAGCACCCTATCTAGCGGATCCTACGAGCAGTACTTC.

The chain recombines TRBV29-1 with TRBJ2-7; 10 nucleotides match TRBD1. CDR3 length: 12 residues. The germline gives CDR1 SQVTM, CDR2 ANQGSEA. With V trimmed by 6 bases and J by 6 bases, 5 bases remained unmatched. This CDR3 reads CSVTGTGVEQYF. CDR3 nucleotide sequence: TGCAGCGTCACCGGGACAGGGGTCGAGCAGTACTTC.

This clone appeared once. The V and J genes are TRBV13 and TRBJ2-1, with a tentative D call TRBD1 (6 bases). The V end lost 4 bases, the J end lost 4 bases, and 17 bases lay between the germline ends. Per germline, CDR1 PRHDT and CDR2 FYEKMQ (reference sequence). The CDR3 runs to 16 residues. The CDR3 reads CASSSREYTGYNEQFF. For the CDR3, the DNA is TGTGCCAGCAGCTCACGCGAATATACAGGGTACAATGAGCAGTTCTTC.

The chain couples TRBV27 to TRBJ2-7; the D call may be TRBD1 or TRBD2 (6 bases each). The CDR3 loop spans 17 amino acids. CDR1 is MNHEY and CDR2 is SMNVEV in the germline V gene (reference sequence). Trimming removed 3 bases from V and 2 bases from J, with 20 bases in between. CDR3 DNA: TGTGCCAGCAGTTTGAGGGGGGTGGGGCCAAGCCCCTACGAGCAGTACTTC. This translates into CASSLRGVGPSPYEQYF.

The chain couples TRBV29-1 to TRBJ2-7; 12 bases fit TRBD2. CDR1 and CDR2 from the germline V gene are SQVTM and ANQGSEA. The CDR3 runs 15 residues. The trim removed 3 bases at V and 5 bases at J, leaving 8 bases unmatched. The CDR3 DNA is TGCAGCGTTGACGAGAAGGGACTAGCGGGTGACGAGCAGTACTTC. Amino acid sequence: CSVDEKGLAGDEQYF.

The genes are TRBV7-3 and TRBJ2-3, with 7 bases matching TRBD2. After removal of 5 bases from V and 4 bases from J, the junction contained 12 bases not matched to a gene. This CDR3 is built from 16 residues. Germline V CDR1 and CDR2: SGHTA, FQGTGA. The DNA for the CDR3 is TGTGCCAGCAGCCCCATGGGCGGGAGTCGGGCAGATACGCAGTATTTT. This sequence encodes CASSPMGGSRADTQYF. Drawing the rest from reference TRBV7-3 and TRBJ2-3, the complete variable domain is GAGVSQTPSNKVTEKGKYVELRCDPISGHTALYWYRQSLGQGPEFLIYFQGTGAADDSGLPNDRFFAVRPEGSVSTLKIQRTERGDSAVYLCASSPMGGSRADTQYFGPGTRLTVL.

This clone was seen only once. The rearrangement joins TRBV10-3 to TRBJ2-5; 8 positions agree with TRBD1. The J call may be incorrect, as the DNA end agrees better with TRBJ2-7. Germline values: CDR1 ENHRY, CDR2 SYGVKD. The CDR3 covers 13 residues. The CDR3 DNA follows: TGTGCCATCCAAGAGGACAGGGTCTACGAGCAGTACTTC. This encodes CAIQEDRVYEQYF.

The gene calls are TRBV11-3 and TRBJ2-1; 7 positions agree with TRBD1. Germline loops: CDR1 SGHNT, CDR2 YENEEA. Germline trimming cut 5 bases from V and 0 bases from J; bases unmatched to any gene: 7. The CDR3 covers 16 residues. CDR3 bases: TGTGCCAGCAGCGGGGACAGTTTGAGCTCCTACAATGAGCAGTTCTTC. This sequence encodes CASSGDSLSSYNEQFF.

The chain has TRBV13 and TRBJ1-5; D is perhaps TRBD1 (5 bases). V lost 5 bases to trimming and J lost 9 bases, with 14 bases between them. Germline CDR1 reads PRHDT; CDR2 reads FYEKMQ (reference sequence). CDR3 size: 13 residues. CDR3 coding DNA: TGTGCCAGCAGCGACCGACCTCAGGGGCCCCAGCATTTT. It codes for CASSDRPQGPQHF.

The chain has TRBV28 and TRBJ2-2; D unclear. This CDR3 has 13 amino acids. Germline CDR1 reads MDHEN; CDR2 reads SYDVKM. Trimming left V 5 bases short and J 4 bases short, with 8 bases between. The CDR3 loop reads CASSERATGELFF. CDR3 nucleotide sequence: TGTGCCAGCAGTGAAAGGGCCACCGGGGAGCTGTTTTTT.

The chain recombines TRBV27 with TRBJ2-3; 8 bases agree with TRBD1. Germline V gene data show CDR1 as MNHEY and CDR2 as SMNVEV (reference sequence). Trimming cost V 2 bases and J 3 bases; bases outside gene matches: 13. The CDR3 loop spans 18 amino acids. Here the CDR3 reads CASSLRQGALSMTDTQYF. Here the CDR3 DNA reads TGTGCCAGCAGTTTACGCCAGGGGGCTTTGTCAATGACAGATACGCAGTATTTT.

The CDR3 coding sequence is TGTGCCAGCAGCCAAGGTGCTAGCGGGCTCCCCAACCAAGAGACCCAGTACTTC. This sequence encodes CASSQGASGLPNQETQYF. The chain combines TRBV14 with TRBJ2-5; 8 nucleotides line up with TRBD2. The V gene's germline CDR1 is SGHDN and CDR2 FVKESK. The CDR3 is 18 residues long. After removal of 1 base from V and 0 bases from J, the junction contained 10 bases not matched to a gene.

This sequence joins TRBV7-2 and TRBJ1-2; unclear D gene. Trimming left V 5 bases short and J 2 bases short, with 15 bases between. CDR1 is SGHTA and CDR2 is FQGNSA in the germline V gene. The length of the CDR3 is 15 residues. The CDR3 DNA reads TGTGCCAGCAGCCCTAACCTGGGTCGAAACTATGGCTACACCTTC. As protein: CASSPNLGRNYGYTF.

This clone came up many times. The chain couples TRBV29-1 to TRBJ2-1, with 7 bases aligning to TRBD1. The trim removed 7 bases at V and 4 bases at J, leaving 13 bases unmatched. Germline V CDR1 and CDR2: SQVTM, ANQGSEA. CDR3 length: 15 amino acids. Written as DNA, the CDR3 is TGCAGCGGATATCCGGACAGGAGCCCATACAATGAGCAGTTCTTC. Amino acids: CSGYPDRSPYNEQFF.

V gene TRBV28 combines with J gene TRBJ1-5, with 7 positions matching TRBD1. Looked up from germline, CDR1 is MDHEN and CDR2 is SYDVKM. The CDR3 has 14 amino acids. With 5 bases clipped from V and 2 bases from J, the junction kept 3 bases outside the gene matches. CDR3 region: CASSIGTGNQPQHF. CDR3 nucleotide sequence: TGTGCCAGCAGTATCGGGACAGGCAATCAGCCCCAGCATTTT.

CDR3 DNA sequence: TGTGCCAGCACCCTTTCCGGGACAGAGTCAGATACGCAGTATTTT. It is translated as CASTLSGTESDTQYF. The chain has TRBV6-6 and TRBJ2-3; 7 bases agree with TRBD1. Losses at the gene ends were 7 bases for V and 4 bases for J; bases not matched to a gene: 11. Germline CDR1 and CDR2: MNHNY and SVGAGI (reference sequence). The length of the CDR3 is 15 residues.

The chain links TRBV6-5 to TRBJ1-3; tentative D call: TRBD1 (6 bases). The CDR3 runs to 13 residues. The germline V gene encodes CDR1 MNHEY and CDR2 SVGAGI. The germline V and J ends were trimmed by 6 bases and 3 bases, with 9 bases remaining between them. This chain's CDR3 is CASSTGFGNTIYF. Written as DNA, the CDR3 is TGTGCCAGCAGCACAGGGTTTGGAAACACCATATATTTT.

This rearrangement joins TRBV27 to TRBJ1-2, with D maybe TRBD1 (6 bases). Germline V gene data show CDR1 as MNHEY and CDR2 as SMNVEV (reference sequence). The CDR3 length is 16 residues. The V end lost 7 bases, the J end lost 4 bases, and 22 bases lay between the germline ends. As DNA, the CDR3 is TGTGCCAGCACGACGCTACCCAGGGACAACTCCTATGGCTACACCTTC. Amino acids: CASTTLPRDNSYGYTF.

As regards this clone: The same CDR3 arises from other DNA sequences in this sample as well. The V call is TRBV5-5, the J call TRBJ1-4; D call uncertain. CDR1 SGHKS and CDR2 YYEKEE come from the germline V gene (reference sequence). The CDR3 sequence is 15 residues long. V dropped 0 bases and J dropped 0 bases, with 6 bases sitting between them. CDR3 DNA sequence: TGTGCCAGCAGCTTGGTGGGAGCAACTAATGAAAAACTGTTTTTT. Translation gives CASSLVGATNEKLFF.

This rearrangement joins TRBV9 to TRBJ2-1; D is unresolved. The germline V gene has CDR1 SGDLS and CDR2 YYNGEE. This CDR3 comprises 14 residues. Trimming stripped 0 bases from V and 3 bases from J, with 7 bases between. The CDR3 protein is CASSVDWIYNEQFF. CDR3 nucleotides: TGTGCCAGCAGCGTAGACTGGATCTACAATGAGCAGTTCTTC. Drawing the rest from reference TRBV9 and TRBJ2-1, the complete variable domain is DSGVTQTPKHLITATGQRVTLRCSPRSGDLSVYWYQQSLDQGLQFLIQYYNGEERAKGNILERFSAQQFPDLHSELNLSSLELGDSALYFCASSVDWIYNEQFFGPGTRLTVL.

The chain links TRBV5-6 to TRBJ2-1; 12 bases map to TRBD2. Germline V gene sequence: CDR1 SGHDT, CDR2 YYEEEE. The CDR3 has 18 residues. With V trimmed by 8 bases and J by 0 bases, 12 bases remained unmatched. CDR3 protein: CASPPRTSGTYSYNEQFF. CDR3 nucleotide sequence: TGTGCCAGTCCCCCCAGGACTAGCGGGACCTACTCCTACAATGAGCAGTTCTTC.

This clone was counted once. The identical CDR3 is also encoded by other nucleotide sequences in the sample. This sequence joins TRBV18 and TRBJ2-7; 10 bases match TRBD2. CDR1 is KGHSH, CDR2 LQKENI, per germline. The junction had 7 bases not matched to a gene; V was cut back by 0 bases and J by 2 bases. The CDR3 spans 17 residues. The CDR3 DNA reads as TGTGCCAGCTCACCACCTGGGCTAGCGGGAGTCCCCTACGAGCAGTACTTC. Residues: CASSPPGLAGVPYEQYF.

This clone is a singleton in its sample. CDR3 DNA: TGTGCCAGCCGTATGTTAGCGGGAGGGACAGATACGCAGTATTTT. It encodes CASRMLAGGTDTQYF. This chain uses TRBV27 with TRBJ2-3; 11 positions agree with TRBD2. The J segment lost 3 bases and the V segment lost 8 bases, leaving 7 bases of the junction unmatched. Germline values: CDR1 MNHEY, CDR2 SMNVEV (reference sequence). This CDR3 has 15 residues.

The CDR3 sequence: CASSFRTLTGANVLTF. The DNA of the CDR3 is TGTGCCAGCAGTTTTCGGACATTAACTGGGGCCAACGTCCTGACTTTC. The genes are TRBV27 and TRBJ2-6; D possibly corresponds to TRBD1 (5 bases). The CDR3 consists of 16 residues. In germline, CDR1 is MNHEY, CDR2 SMNVEV (reference sequence). The V and J ends lost 3 bases and 2 bases respectively, with 11 bases between them.